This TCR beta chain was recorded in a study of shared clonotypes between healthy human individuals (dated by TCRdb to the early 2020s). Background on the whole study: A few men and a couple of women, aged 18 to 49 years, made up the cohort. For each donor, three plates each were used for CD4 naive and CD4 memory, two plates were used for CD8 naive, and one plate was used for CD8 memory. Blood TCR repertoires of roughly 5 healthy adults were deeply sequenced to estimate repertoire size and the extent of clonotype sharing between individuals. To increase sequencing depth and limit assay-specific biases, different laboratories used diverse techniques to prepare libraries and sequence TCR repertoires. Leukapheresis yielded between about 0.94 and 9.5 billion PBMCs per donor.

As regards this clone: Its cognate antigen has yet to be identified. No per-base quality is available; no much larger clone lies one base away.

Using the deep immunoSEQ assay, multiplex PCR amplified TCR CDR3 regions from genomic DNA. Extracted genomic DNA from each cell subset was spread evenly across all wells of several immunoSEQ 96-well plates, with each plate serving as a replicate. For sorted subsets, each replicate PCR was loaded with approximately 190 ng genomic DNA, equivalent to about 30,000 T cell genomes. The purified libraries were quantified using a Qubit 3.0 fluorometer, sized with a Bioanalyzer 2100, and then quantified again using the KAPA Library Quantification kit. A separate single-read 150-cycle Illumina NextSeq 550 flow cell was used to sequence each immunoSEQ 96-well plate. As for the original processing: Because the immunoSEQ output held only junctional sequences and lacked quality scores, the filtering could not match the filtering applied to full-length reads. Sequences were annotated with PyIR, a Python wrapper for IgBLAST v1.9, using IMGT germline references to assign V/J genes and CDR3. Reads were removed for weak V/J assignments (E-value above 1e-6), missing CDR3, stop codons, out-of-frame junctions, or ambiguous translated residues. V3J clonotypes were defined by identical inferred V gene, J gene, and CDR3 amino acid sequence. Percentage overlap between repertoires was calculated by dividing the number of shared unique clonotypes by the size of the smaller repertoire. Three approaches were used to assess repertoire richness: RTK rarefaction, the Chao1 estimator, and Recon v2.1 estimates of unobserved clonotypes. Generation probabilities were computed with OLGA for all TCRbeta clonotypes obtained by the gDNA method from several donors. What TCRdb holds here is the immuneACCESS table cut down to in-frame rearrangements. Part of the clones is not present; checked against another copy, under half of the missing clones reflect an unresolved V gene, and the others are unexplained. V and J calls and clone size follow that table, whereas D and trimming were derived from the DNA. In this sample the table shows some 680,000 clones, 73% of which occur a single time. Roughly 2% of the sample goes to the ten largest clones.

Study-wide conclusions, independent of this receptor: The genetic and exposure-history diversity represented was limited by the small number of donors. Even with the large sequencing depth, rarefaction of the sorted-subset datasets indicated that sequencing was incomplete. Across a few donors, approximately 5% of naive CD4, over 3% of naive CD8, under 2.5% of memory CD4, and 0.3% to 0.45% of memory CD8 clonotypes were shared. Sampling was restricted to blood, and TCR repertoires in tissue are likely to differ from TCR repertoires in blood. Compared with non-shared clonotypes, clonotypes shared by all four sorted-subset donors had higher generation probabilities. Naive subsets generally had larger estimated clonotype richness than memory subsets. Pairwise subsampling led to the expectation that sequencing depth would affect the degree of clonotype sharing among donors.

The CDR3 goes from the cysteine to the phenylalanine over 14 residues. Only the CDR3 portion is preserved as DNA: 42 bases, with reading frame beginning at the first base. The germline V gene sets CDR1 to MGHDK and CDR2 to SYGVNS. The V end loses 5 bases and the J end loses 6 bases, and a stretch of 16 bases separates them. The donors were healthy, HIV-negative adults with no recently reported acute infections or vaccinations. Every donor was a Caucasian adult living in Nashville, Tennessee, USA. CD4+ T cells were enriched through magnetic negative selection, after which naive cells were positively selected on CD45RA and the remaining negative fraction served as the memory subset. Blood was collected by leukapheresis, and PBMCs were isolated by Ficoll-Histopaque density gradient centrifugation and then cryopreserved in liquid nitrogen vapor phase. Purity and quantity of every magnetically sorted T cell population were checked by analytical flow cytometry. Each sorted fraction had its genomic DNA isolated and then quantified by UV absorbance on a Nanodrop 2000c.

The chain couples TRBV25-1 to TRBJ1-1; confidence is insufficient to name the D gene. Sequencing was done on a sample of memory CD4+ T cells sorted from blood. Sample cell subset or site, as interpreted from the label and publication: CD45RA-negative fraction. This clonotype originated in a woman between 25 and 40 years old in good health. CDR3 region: CASSTRAGSAEAFF. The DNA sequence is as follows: TGTGCCAGCAGTACACGAGCCGGGAGCGCTGAAGCTTTCTTT.